The 13 T cell receptor beta chains below come from one sample, sequenced in a study of early T cells in non-severe SARS-CoV-2 infection. Each CDR3 protein is one row after TCRdb ran MiXCR on the 5' RACE reads. The sample contains roughly 69,000 distinct CDR3 sequences, 9% to 10% of which appear only once. Sequences were derived from whole blood, sampled at baseline. These receptors originate from an adult who was a healthcare worker with PCR-confirmed SARS-CoV-2 infection or an uninfected control (not recorded which).

This clonotype was picked up a small number of times. This chain links TRBV2 with TRBJ2-7; 10 nucleotides agree with TRBD1. The V gene end was trimmed by 9 bases and the J gene end by 4 bases; junction bases not matched to a gene: 6. Germline assignment: CDR1 SNHLY and CDR2 FYNNEI. The CDR3 is 13 residues long. The CDR3 reads CASTRDRGYEQYF. The CDR3 DNA reads as TGTGCCAGTACCCGGGACAGGGGATACGAGCAGTACTTC.

This clonotype appeared a few times. The rearrangement links TRBV27 to TRBJ2-3; either TRBD1 or TRBD2 may fit D (5 bases each). Germline assignment: CDR1 MNHEY and CDR2 SMNVEV (reference sequence). The germline V and J ends were trimmed by 2 bases and 2 bases, with 11 bases remaining between them. The CDR3 has 15 residues. CDR3 in amino acids: CASSLGDGPTDTQYF. Written as DNA, the CDR3 is TGTGCCAGCAGTTTAGGGGACGGACCCACAGATACGCAGTATTTT.

Many counts were recorded for this clonotype. The chain recombines TRBV6-5 with TRBJ1-2; possible D gene TRBD1, 6 bases. CDR1 is MNHEY, CDR2 SVGAGI, per germline. The CDR3 covers 17 residues. V lost 9 bases to trimming and J lost 0 bases, with 23 bases between them. The CDR3 sequence: CARAHPPSGAPNYGYTF. In DNA, the CDR3 is TGTGCCAGGGCACATCCTCCTTCGGGGGCGCCTAACTATGGCTACACCTTC.

This clonotype was picked up many times. The chain carries TRBV9 and TRBJ1-6; 7 bases agree with TRBD1. The CDR3 loop spans 15 amino acids. From germline, CDR1 is SGDLS and CDR2 YYNGEE. After removal of 0 bases from V and 6 bases from J, the junction contained 3 bases not matched to a gene. CDR3 DNA: TGTGCCAGCAGCGTAGAAGGGGGCCTTAATTCACCCCTCCACTTT. Translated, it gives CASSVEGGLNSPLHF.

The V gene is TRBV29-1, the J gene TRBJ2-7, with D perhaps TRBD1 or TRBD2 (5 bases each). Germline assignment: CDR1 SQVTM and CDR2 ANQGSEA. V dropped 7 bases and J dropped 2 bases, with 12 bases sitting between them. The CDR3 totals 12 residues. The CDR3 loop reads CSAGPSTYEQYF. The CDR3 region has the DNA TGCAGCGCGGGACCTTCCACCTACGAGCAGTACTTC.

The chain is built from TRBV7-2 and TRBJ2-1, with 7 bases lining up with TRBD2. V was clipped by 5 bases and J by 4 bases; unmatched bases: 8. CDR1 is SGHTA, CDR2 FQGNSA, per germline. The length of the CDR3 is 15 residues. The CDR3: CASSPDPGLYNEQFF. The CDR3 DNA reads TGTGCCAGCAGCCCAGACCCGGGACTATACAATGAGCAGTTCTTC.

The table lists this clonotype with a few counts. The genes are TRBV4-1 and TRBJ1-2; 9 nucleotides match TRBD1. The CDR3 is 14 amino acids. Unmatched junction bases numbered 6, after V lost 3 bases and J lost 7 bases. Looked up from germline, CDR1 is MGHRA and CDR2 is YSYEKL. CDR3: CASSQGRTGAGYTF. The DNA of the CDR3 is TGCGCCAGCAGCCAGGGTAGGACAGGGGCTGGCTACACCTTC.

The chain has TRBV28 and TRBJ2-1; 8 bases are shared with TRBD2. The V segment lost 6 bases and the J segment 2 bases; nucleotides outside the gene matches: 9. The length of the CDR3 is 16 residues. Germline-derived CDR1 and CDR2 are MDHEN and SYDVKM. The CDR3 region is CASSIGGSGAYNEQFF. CDR3 coding DNA: TGTGCCAGCAGCATCGGCGGTAGCGGGGCCTACAATGAGCAGTTCTTC.

There are many counts of this clonotype. V usage is TRBV5-1 and J usage is TRBJ2-7; 12 bases fit TRBD2. CDR1 is SGHRS, CDR2 YFSETQ, per germline. The length of the CDR3 is 16 residues. V dropped 3 bases and J dropped 6; count of bases not matched to a gene: 10. The CDR3 spells CASSSTLTSGRGEQYF. DNA of the CDR3: TGCGCCAGCAGCTCCACTCTGACTAGCGGGAGAGGCGAGCAGTACTTC.

This clonotype has just a few counts. The J gene is TRBJ1-5, the V gene TRBV28; D perhaps matches TRBD1 (6 bases). Trimming cost V 5 bases and J 2 bases, with 19 bases left between them. The CDR3 length is 17 residues. Germline values: CDR1 MDHEN, CDR2 SYDVKM. CDR3 loop: CASSPRETGLGNQPQHF. CDR3 DNA sequence: TGTGCCAGCAGTCCCCGGGAGACAGGTTTGGGCAATCAGCCCCAGCATTTT.

This clonotype has ten or more counts. The chain links TRBV7-2 to TRBJ1-2; D ambiguous. The length of the CDR3 is 15 residues. Germline assignment: CDR1 SGHTA and CDR2 FQGNSA. Trimming left V 3 bases short and J 4 bases short, with 15 bases between. The CDR3 DNA sequence: TGTGCCAGCAGCTTTCTTTTGCAGCCTATCTATGGCTACACCTTC. Amino acids: CASSFLLQPIYGYTF.

This clonotype was seen ten or more times. This chain uses TRBV20-1 with TRBJ2-7; no reliable D call. The germline V and J ends were trimmed by 0 bases and 7 bases, with 7 bases remaining between them. The germline CDR1 and CDR2 sequences are DFQATT and SNEGSKA (reference sequence). This CDR3 is built from 11 residues. The CDR3 sequence is CSAREVEEQYF. In DNA form, the CDR3 reads TGCAGTGCTAGAGAGGTGGAGGAGCAGTACTTC.

By share of the sample, this clonotype is medium-sized. The gene calls are TRBV7-2 and TRBJ2-2, with D unclear. The CDR3 is made up of 12 amino acids. Germline V CDR1 and CDR2: SGHTA, FQGNSA. V dropped 2 bases and J dropped 7 bases, with 5 bases sitting between them. This chain's CDR3 is CASSLRNGELFF. The CDR3 DNA reads as TGTGCCAGCAGCTTAAGGAACGGGGAGCTGTTTTTT.